The clone carrying this T cell receptor beta chain was seen at least ten times. No antigen is known for it. The CDR3 runs 15 residues. Germline CDR1 is SGHVS and CDR2 is FQNEAQ. Unmatched junction bases numbered 4, after V lost 3 bases and J lost 4 bases. TCRdb independently ran MiXCR on the 5' RACE reads; one entry per CDR3 protein. Among 29,000 or so distinct CDR3 sequences listed, less than 5.5% were seen once. This entry is derived from a study of T cells after yellow fever vaccination. Whole-study findings and limits: Most primary-vaccination clones recurred post-booster (nearly 98% CD4, roughly 91% CD8).

This chain connects TRBV7-8 to TRBJ2-2, with 8 bases aligning to TRBD2. Sequences were derived from CD8+ T cells sorted from PBMCs, sampled 10 days after the yellow fever booster vaccination. The source is a man aged 30 to 45 who received the YFV17D yellow fever vaccine. The CDR3 bases are TGTGCCAGCAGCTTTACGCTAGCGGGCACCGGGGAGCTGTTTTTT. This encodes CASSFTLAGTGELFF.